This entry is about one T cell receptor (beta chain). Authors' data handling: Nucleated cell number was recorded as an estimate derived from reference gene primer amplification. Produced via immunoSEQ multiplex PCR; TCRdb's table is partial and in-frame only. That table furnishes V, J and clone size, whereas the DNA furnished D and trimming. Found here are 260,000 or so clones, 65% to 90% of them singletons; the top ten hold approximately 4.5%. The data are from a study of blood T cell repertoires in COVID-19. Across the study: The samples span acute and convalescent COVID-19 from the United States, Italy and Spain. From T cells, B-cell-depleted T cells, or PBMCs came the material, which was cDNA or gDNA.

Sequenced: peripheral blood. The clonotype was recovered from a woman between 65 and 79 years old with acute or convalescent COVID-19.

CDR3: CASSLESGLLRETQYF. The CDR3 DNA is TGTGCCAGCAGCTTAGAAAGTGGTCTATTGCGGGAGACCCAGTACTTC. J is TRBJ2-5 and V is TRBV11-2; D is ambiguous. CDR1 SGHAT and CDR2 FQNNGV come from the germline V gene. V was pared by 0 bases and J by 5 bases, with 16 bases between. This CDR3 has 16 amino acids.